The next 14 T cell receptor beta chains were all read from a single sample in a study of radiotherapy plus CTLA-4 blockade in lung cancer. Sequenced by immunoSEQ multiplex PCR; TCRdb stores in-frame clones only, minus some. The repertoire holds approximately 37,000 clones, around 75% seen once, with 9.8% in the top ten. This material consisted of peripheral blood, taken from a patient treated with radiotherapy plus ipilimumab. The receptors stem from a human donor with non-small cell lung cancer who had stable disease on radiotherapy plus ipilimumab.

The V call is TRBV5-4, the J call TRBJ2-7, with D perhaps matching TRBD2 (5 bases). CDR1 and CDR2 (germline): SGHNT, YYREEE (reference sequence). Trimming cost V 0 bases and J 5 bases, with 9 bases left between them. This CDR3 is 13 amino acids long. The CDR3 loop is CASSLVGRNEQYF. Here the CDR3 DNA reads TGTGCCAGCAGCTTGGTAGGGAGAAACGAGCAGTACTTC.

This clone has a handful of counts. The rearrangement uses TRBV5-1 and TRBJ2-7; 7 bases fit TRBD2. V dropped 2 bases and J dropped 5; count of bases not matched to a gene: 10. The CDR3 loop spans 15 amino acids. The germline V gene encodes CDR1 SGHRS and CDR2 YFSETQ. CDR3 sequence reads: CASSFGGWGLDEQYF. CDR3 sequence (DNA): TGCGCCAGCAGCTTCGGGGGGTGGGGGTTAGACGAGCAGTACTTC.

The chain is built from TRBV7-2 and TRBJ2-3; a weak D match, TRBD2 (7 bases). This CDR3 is 15 amino acids long. Trimming shortened V by 1 base and J by 8 bases, and 16 bases separated the two germline ends. From germline, CDR1 is SGHTA and CDR2 FQGNSA. The CDR3 DNA reads as TGTGCCAGCAGCTTAGTGGTCGGGGGGCAGGGTACGCAGTATTTT. Its protein is CASSLVVGGQGTQYF.

V is TRBV7-2 and J is TRBJ2-7; TRBD1 matches 9 bases. V shed 1 base, J shed 3 bases, and the junction held 4 bases outside the gene matches. CDR1 SGHTA and CDR2 FQGNSA come from the germline V gene. The CDR3 consists of 15 residues. The CDR3 sequence is CASSLVDRGIYEQYF. The CDR3 DNA is TGTGCCAGCAGCTTAGTCGACAGGGGGATCTACGAGCAGTACTTC.

J is TRBJ2-5 and V is TRBV25-1, with TRBD1 identical over 8 bases. This CDR3 region has 11 residues. CDR1 and CDR2 (germline): MGHDK, SYGVNS. Unmatched junction bases numbered 6, after V lost 8 bases and J lost 10 bases. The CDR3 spells CASGQGARQYF. CDR3 DNA: TGTGCCAGCGGTCAGGGGGCTCGCCAGTACTTC.

The rearrangement links TRBV19 to TRBJ2-1, with D possibly matching TRBD1 (5 bases). Trimming left V 5 bases short and J 3 bases short, with 17 bases between. CDR3 length: 16 amino acids. Germline CDR1 and CDR2: LNHDA and SQIVND (reference sequence). Written as DNA, the CDR3 is TGTGCCAGTAGTTTAAAGTGGGGCGGTGGCTACAATGAGCAGTTCTTC. It is translated as CASSLKWGGGYNEQFF.

The chain joins TRBV7-6 to TRBJ2-5, with 11 bases identical to TRBD2. J gave up 7 bases and V 5 bases, and 6 bases lay outside the gene matches. Germline V lookup: CDR1 SGHVS, CDR2 FNYEAQ. This CDR3 contains 14 residues. The CDR3 DNA sequence: TGTGCCAGCAGCGTTAGCGGGGGGGCTGGGACCCAGTACTTC. Protein: CASSVSGGAGTQYF.

This clone was counted a few times. The chain is built from TRBV18 and TRBJ1-4, with D possibly TRBD1 on 5 matching bases. This CDR3 has 15 amino acids. V was pared by 6 bases and J by 10 bases, with 21 bases between. Germline V gene sequence: CDR1 KGHSH, CDR2 LQKENI. CDR3 bases: TGTGCCAGCTCGTCACAATGGGGCGAGGATGCAAAACTGTTTTTT. Its translation is CASSSQWGEDAKLFF.

The J gene is TRBJ1-6, the V gene TRBV7-2, with a tentative D call TRBD1 (5 bases). The germline CDR1 and CDR2 sequences are SGHTA and FQGNSA. Trimming took off 1 base at V and 7 bases at J, with 11 bases between the two ends. This CDR3 has 15 residues. CDR3 nucleotides: TGTGCCAGCAGCTTAGGAGCAGGGAAGAATTCACCCCTCCACTTT. Residues: CASSLGAGKNSPLHF.

This chain joins TRBV7-9 and TRBJ1-1, with 9 bases lining up with TRBD1. The CDR3 is 14 residues long. Germline V CDR1 and CDR2: SEHNR, FQNEAQ (reference sequence). Trimming removed 3 bases from V and 5 bases from J; junction bases left unmatched: 4. The CDR3 loop reads CASSFGQGTTEAFF. The CDR3 DNA sequence: TGTGCCAGCAGCTTTGGACAGGGGACGACTGAAGCTTTCTTT.

This clone showed up just once. The V call is TRBV18, the J call TRBJ2-7; 8 nucleotides agree with TRBD1. CDR3 length equals 15 residues. With 1 base clipped from V and 6 bases from J, the junction kept 8 bases outside the gene matches. Germline values: CDR1 KGHSH, CDR2 LQKENI. The CDR3: CASSPRLGTGGEQYF. CDR3 bases: TGTGCCAGCTCACCACGGCTTGGGACAGGCGGCGAGCAGTACTTC.

The chain uses TRBV4-1 and TRBJ1-1, with 7 bases matching TRBD1. The germline gives CDR1 MGHRA, CDR2 YSYEKL. The length of the CDR3 is 15 residues. J was trimmed by 0 bases and V by 3 bases; bases with no gene match: 4. In DNA, the CDR3 is TGCGCCAGCAGCCAGGGACAGATCATGAACACTGAAGCTTTCTTT. It encodes CASSQGQIMNTEAFF.

The chain joins TRBV18 to TRBJ1-2; 10 nucleotides align to TRBD1. The junction had 7 bases not matched to a gene; V was cut back by 0 bases and J by 9 bases. Per the germline V gene, CDR1 is KGHSH and CDR2 is LQKENI. The CDR3 has 15 amino acids. The CDR3 nucleotides are TGTGCCAGCTCACCACCGGGGGGACAGGGGATGAGCTACACCTTC. Residues: CASSPPGGQGMSYTF.

V usage is TRBV5-1 and J usage is TRBJ2-5, with a possible D match to TRBD1 (5 bases). The V gene lost 2 bases and the J gene lost 5 bases, with 13 bases spanning the gap. The CDR3 sequence is 14 residues long. Germline loops: CDR1 SGHRS, CDR2 YFSETQ. DNA for the CDR3: TGCGCCAGCAGCTTTCTAGGGGTCGGTGAGACCCAGTACTTC. As protein: CASSFLGVGETQYF.